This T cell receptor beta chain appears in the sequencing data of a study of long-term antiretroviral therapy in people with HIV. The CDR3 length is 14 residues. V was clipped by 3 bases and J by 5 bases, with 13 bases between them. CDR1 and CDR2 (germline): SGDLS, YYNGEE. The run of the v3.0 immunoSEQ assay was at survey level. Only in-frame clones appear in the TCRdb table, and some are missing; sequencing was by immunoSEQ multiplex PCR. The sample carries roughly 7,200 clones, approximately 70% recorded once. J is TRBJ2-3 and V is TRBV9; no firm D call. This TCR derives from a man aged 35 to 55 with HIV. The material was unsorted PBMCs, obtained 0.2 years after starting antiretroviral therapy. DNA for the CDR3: TGTGCCAGCAGCGGCGAAAGATGGGGAGATACGCAGTATTTT. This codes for CASSGERWGDTQYF.